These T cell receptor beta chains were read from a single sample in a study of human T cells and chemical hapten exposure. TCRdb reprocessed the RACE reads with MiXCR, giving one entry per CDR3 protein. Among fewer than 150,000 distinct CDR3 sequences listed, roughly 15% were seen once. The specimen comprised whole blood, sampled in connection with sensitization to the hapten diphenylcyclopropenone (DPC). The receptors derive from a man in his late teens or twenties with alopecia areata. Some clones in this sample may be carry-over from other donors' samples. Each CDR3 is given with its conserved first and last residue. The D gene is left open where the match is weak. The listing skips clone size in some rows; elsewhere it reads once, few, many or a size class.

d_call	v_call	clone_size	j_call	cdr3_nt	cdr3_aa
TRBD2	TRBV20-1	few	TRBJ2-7	TGCAGTGCTAGAGTTCGTCAGCGGGGGGGATCCTACGAGCAGTACTTC	CSARVRQRGGSYEQYF
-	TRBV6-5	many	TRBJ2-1	TGTGCCAGCAGTTACTCGAGGGTAGGCTCCTACAATGAGCAGTTCTTC	CASSYSRVGSYNEQFF
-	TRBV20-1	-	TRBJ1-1	TGCAGTGCTAGCCGACAGAACACTGAAGCTTTCTTT	CSASRQNTEAFF
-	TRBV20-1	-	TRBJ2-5	TGCAGCCTCAGGGAATACCAAGAGACCCGGTACTTC	CSLREYQETRYF
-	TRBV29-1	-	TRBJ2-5	TGCAGCGTTCTATACCCCAGGGAAGAGACCCAGTACTTC	CSVLYPREETQYF
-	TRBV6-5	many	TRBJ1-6	TGTGCCAGCAGTTACTTCTTCGGGGGGAACTATAATTCACCCCTCCACTTT	CASSYFFGGNYNSPLHF
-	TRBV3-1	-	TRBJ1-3	TGTGCCAGCAGCCGTGACATGGCCCTCTCTGGAAACACCATATATTTT	CASSRDMALSGNTIYF
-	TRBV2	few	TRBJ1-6	TGTGCCAGCAGTGTTGAGGGAGGAGATTCACCCCTCCACTTT	CASSVEGGDSPLHF
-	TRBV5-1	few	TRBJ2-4	TGCGCCAGCAGCCTGATCCCAGAGATCAACATTCAGTACTTC	CASSLIPEINIQYF
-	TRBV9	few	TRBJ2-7	TGTGCCAGCAGCGTAGACTGGGGTCCCTACGAGCAGTACTTC	CASSVDWGPYEQYF
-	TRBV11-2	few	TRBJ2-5	TGTGCCAGCAGCTGGGACCAAGAGACCCAGTACTTC	CASSWDQETQYF
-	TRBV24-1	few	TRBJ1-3	TGTGCCACCAGCGTCCCCCGGGGGAGCTCTGGAAACACCATATATTTT	CATSVPRGSSGNTIYF
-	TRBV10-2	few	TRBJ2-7	TGCGCCAGCCTCCGACCAACCTACGAGCAGTACTTC	CASLRPTYEQYF
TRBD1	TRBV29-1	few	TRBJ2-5	TGCAGCACCCAGACAGGGGTGGGAGAGACCCAGTACTTC	CSTQTGVGETQYF
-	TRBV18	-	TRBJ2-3	TGTGCCAGCTCACCGATTTCGACAGATACGCAGTATTTT	CASSPISTDTQYF
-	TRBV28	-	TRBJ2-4	TGTGCCAGCAGTTCAGGGAACATTCAGTACTTC	CASSSGNIQYF
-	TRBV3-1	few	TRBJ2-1	TGTGCCAGCAGCCAAGAGAGGGTGGTTCAGTTCTTC	CASSQERVVQFF
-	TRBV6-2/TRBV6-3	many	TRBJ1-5	TGTGCCAGCAGCCGTGCCGGGGTGGTCGGGCCCCAGCATTTT	CASSRAGVVGPQHF
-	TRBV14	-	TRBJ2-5	TGTGCCAGCAGCCAAGATCCAGGGCGGACCCAGTACTTC	CASSQDPGRTQYF
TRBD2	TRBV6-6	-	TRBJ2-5	TGTGCCAGCAGGGTAGCGGGTCAAGAGACCCAGTACTTC	CASRVAGQETQYF
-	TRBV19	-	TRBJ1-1	TGTGCCAGTAGCCGGATCGGGACGGTGGGCACTGAAGCTTTCTTT	CASSRIGTVGTEAFF
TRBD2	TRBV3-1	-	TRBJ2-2	TGTGCCAGCAGCCAGAGACTAGCGGGGGACACCGGGGAGCTGTTTTTT	CASSQRLAGDTGELFF
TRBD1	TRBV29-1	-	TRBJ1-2	TGCAGCGTTGAAGTCGGGACAGCCGGGAACTTC	CSVEVGTAGNF
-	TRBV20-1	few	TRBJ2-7	TGCAGTGTCACAACGGGACACAACTCCTACGAGCAGTACTTC	CSVTTGHNSYEQYF
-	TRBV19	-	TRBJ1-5	TGTGCCAGTAGTATACGAGAGAGTAGCAATCAGCCCCAGCATTTT	CASSIRESSNQPQHF
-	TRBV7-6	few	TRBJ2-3	TGTGCCAGCAGCCTCAGGACTAACACAGATACGCAGTATTTT	CASSLRTNTDTQYF
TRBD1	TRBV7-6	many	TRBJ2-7	TGTGCCAGCAGCTTAAACCGGGGACAGACCTACGAGCAGTACTTC	CASSLNRGQTYEQYF
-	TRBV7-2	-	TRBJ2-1	TGTGCCAGCAGCTTAGCGGTAGGGGGTAATGAGCAGTTCTTC	CASSLAVGGNEQFF
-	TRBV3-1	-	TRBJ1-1	TGTGCCAGCAGCCAAGATATGGGTCCCACTGAAGCTTTCTTT	CASSQDMGPTEAFF
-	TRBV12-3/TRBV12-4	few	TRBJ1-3	TGTGCCAGCAGTCCCCGGACTCCCAGCTCTGGAAACACCATATATTTT	CASSPRTPSSGNTIYF
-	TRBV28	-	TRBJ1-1	TGTGCCAGCAGTTTTAGGGGGATGGAGTACACTGAAGCTTTCTTT	CASSFRGMEYTEAFF
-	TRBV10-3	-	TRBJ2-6	TGTGCCATCAGAAGCGACAGAGACTCTGGGGCCAACGTCCTGACTTTC	CAIRSDRDSGANVLTF
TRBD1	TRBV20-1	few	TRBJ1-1	TGCAGTCTTCGCCCGACAGGGTCGGAGACTGAAGCTTTCTTT	CSLRPTGSETEAFF
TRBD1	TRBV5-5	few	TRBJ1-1	TGTGCCAGCAGCTTCGGGGCAGGGGGCTTTGGGACTGAAGCTTTCTTT	CASSFGAGGFGTEAFF
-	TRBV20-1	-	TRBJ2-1	TGCAGTGTAAACCAATACAATGAGCAGTTCTTC	CSVNQYNEQFF
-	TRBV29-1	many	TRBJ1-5	TGCAGCGTGGGGGGGAATCAGCCCCAGCATTTT	CSVGGNQPQHF
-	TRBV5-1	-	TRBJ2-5	TGCGCCAGCAGCTTGATAGGGGGGCAAGAGACCCAGTACTTC	CASSLIGGQETQYF
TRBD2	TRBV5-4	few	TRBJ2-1	TGTGCCAGCAGCTTGGAACTAGCGGGGGGGTACAATGAGCAGTTCTTC	CASSLELAGGYNEQFF
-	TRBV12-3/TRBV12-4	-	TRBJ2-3	TGTGCCAGCAGTTTGTTAGGGGCCCCAGATACGCAGTATTTT	CASSLLGAPDTQYF
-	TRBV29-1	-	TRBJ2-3	TGCAGCGTTGAAGTTAGGGCGGATACGCAGTATTTT	CSVEVRADTQYF
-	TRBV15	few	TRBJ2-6	TGTGCCACCAGCGAGCGTCGGGCTTCTGGGGCCAACGTCCTGACTTTC	CATSERRASGANVLTF
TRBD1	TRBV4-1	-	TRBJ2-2	TGCGCCAGCAGCCATCGGGACAGGGCGAGGAGCACCGGGGAGCTGTTTTTT	CASSHRDRARSTGELFF
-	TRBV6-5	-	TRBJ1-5	TGTGCCAGCAGTTACTGCTTAATGGCAGGGCCCTATAGCAATCAGCCCCAGCATTTT	CASSYCLMAGPYSNQPQHF
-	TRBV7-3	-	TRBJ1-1	TGTGCCAGCAGCTTACGAAAGTTGAACCCTGGGACTGAAGCTTTCTTT	CASSLRKLNPGTEAFF
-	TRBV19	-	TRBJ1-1	TGTGCCAGTAGTACAAGGGTGAGGGACACTGAAGCTTTCTTT	CASSTRVRDTEAFF
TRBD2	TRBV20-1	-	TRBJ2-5	TGCAGTGCTCTAGCGGGGTCGGAGACCCAGTACTTC	CSALAGSETQYF
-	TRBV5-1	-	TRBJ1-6	TGCGCCAGCAGCTTGATGACAGGCGCTTCACCCCTCCACTTT	CASSLMTGASPLHF
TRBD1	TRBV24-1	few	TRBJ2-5	TGTGCCACCACCAGGGACAGGGGTCGGGAGACCCAGTACTTC	CATTRDRGRETQYF
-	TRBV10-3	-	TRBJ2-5	TGTGCCATCAGTGAGTCAAGAGGCCAAGAGACCCAGTACTTC	CAISESRGQETQYF
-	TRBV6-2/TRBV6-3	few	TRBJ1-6	TGTGCCAGCAGTTACAGCCCTGGACGGAGCCAGAGCTCCTATAATTCACCCCTCCACTTT	CASSYSPGRSQSSYNSPLHF
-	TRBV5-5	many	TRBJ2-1	TGTGCCAGCAGCCCAGGAGGCGCATACTACAATGAGCAGTTCTTC	CASSPGGAYYNEQFF
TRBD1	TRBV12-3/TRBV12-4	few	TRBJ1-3	TGTGCCAGCAGTTGGACAGGGGATACCTCTGGAAACACCATATATTTT	CASSWTGDTSGNTIYF
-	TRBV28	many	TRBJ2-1	TGTGCCAGCAGTTTTTACAATGAGCAGTTCTTC	CASSFYNEQFF
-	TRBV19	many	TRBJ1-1	TGTGCCAGTAGTATAGGAAATCGTCGGGGAATGAACACTGAAGCTTTCTTT	CASSIGNRRGMNTEAFF
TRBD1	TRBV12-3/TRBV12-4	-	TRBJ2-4	TGTGCCAGTCTTTTCCTCTCCGGGACAGGGGTCACCGAGGCCAAAAACATTCAGTACTTC	CASLFLSGTGVTEAKNIQYF
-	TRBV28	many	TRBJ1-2	TGTGCCAGCAGCGACAGTAACTATGGCTACACCTTC	CASSDSNYGYTF
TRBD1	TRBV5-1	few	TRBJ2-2	TGCGCCAGCAGCTCGGACAGGGCGATCGGGGAGCTGTTTTTT	CASSSDRAIGELFF